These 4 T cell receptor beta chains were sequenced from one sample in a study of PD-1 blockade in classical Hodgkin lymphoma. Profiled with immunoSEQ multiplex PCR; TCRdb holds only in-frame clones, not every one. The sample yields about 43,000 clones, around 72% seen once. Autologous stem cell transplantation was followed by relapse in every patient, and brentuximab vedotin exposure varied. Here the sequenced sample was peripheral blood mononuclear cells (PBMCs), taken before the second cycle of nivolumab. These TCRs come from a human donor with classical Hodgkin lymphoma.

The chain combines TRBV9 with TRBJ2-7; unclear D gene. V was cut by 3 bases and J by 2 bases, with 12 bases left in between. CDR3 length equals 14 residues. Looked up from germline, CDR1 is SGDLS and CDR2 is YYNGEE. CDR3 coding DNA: TGTGCCAGCAGCGCTCGCGACGGAGCCTACGAGCAGTACTTC. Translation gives CASSARDGAYEQYF. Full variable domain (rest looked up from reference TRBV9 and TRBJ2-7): DSGVTQTPKHLITATGQRVTLRCSPRSGDLSVYWYQQSLDQGLQFLIQYYNGEERAKGNILERFSAQQFPDLHSELNLSSLELGDSALYFCASSARDGAYEQYFGPGTRLTVT.

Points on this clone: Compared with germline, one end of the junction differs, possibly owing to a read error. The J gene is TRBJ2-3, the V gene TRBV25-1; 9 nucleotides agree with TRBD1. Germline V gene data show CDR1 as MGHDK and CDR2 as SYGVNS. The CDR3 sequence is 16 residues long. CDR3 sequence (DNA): TGTGCCAGCAGCGAGGGAGGGGACAGGGACACATATACGCAGTATTTT. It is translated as CASSEGGDRDTYTQYF.

The CDR3 sequence is CASSEGGTDTQYF. CDR3 bases: TGTGCCAGCAGCGAAGGTGGGACAGATACGCAGTATTTT. The J gene is TRBJ2-3, the V gene TRBV9, with D hard to call. Trimming shortened V by 3 bases and J by 3 bases, and 8 bases separated the two germline ends. Germline CDR1 is SGDLS and CDR2 is YYNGEE. There are 13 residues in the CDR3.

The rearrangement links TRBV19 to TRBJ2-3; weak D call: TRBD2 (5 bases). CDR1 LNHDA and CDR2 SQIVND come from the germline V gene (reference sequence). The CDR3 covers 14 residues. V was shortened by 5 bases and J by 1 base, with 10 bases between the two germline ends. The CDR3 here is CASSGSGGTDTQYF. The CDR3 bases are TGTGCCAGTAGTGGGAGCGGCGGCACAGATACGCAGTATTTT.